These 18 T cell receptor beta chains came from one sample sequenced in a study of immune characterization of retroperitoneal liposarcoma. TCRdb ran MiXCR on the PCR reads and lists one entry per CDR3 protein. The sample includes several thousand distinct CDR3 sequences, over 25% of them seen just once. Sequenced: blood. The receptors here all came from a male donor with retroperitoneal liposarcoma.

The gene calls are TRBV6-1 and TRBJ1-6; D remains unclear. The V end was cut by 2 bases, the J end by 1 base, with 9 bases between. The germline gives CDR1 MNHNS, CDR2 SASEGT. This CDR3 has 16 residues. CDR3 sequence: CASSESGGSYNSPLHF. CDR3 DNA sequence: TGTGCCAGCAGTGAAAGCGGAGGTTCCTATAATTCACCCCTCCACTTT.

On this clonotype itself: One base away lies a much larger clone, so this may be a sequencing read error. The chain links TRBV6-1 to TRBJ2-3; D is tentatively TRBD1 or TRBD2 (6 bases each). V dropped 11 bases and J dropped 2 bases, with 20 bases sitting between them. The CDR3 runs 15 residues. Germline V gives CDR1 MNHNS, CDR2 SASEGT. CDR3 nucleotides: TGTGCCGGCCACCAACAGTGGGGGGCCACAGATACGCAGTATTTT. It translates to CAGHQQWGATDTQYF.

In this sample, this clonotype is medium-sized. The DNA for the CDR3 is TGTGCCAGCAGCTTAGGGTTCGGGACGGGCAATCAGCCCCAGCATTTT. Its translation is CASSLGFGTGNQPQHF. V usage is TRBV7-2 and J usage is TRBJ1-5, with D perhaps TRBD1 (5 bases). Germline V gene data show CDR1 as SGHTA and CDR2 as FQGNSA. This CDR3 comprises 16 residues. The V gene lost 1 base and the J gene lost 2 bases, with 12 bases spanning the gap. The whole variable domain, remainder taken from reference TRBV7-2 and TRBJ1-5, is GAGVSQSPSNKVTEKGKDVELRCDPISGHTALYWYRQSLGQGLEFLIYFQGNSAPDKSGLPSDRFSAERTGGSVSTLTIQRTQQEDSAVYLCASSLGFGTGNQPQHFGDGTRLSIL.

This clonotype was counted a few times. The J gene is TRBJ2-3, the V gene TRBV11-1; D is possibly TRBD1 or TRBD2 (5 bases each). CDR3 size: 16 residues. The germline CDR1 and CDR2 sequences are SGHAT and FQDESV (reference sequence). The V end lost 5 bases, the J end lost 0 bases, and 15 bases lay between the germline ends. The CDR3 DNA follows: TGTGCCAGCAGCCCAGAGGTGTGGGGGAGCACAGATACGCAGTATTTT. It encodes CASSPEVWGSTDTQYF.

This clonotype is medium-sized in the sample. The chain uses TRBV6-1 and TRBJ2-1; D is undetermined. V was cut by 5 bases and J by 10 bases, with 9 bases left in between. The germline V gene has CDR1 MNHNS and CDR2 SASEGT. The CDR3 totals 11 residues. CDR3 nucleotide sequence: TGTGCCAGCAGTTCTCAGTACGAGCAGTTCTTC. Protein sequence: CASSSQYEQFF.

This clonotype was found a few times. CDR3 sequence reads: CASSQVGGRNEKLFF. Written as DNA, the CDR3 is TGCGCCAGCAGCCAAGTTGGGGGCCGGAATGAAAAACTGTTTTTT. This chain uses TRBV4-3 with TRBJ1-4; the D gene is possibly TRBD1 (6 bases). This CDR3 is 15 amino acids long. Germline-derived CDR1 and CDR2 are LGHNA and YSLEER. The V end lost 1 base, the J end lost 5 bases, and 11 bases lay between the germline ends.

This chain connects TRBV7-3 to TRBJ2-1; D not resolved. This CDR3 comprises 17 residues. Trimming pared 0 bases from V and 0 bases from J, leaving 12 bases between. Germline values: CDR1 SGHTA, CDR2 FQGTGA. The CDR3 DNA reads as TGTGCCAGCAGCTTAACCGGCTTTCTCAGCTCCTACAATGAGCAGTTCTTC. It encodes CASSLTGFLSSYNEQFF.

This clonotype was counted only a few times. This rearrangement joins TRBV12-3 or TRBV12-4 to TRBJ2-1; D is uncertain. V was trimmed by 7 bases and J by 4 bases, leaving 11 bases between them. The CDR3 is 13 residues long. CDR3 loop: CASTRSSYNEQFF. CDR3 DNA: TGTGCCAGCACCCGAAGCTCGTACAATGAGCAGTTCTTC.

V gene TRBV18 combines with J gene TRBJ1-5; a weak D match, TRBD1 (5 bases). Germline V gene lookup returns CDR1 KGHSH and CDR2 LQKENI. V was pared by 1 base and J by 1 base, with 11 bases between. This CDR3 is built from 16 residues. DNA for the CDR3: TGTGCCAGCTCACCACTGGCCAGGGTAAGCAATCAGCCCCAGCATTTT. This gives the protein CASSPLARVSNQPQHF.

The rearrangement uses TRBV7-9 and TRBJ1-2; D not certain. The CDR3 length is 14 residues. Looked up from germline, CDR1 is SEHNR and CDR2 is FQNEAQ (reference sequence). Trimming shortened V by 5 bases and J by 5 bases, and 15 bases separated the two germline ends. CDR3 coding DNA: TGTGCCAGCAGCCGGACGGAGGCGCCTTATGGCTACACCTTC. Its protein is CASSRTEAPYGYTF.

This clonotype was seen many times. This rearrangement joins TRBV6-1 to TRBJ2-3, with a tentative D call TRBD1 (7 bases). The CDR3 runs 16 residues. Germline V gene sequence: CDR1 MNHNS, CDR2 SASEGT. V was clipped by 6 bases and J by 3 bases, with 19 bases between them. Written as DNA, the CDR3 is TGTGCCAGCAGGACTCTTACAGGGGAGGTAACAGATACGCAGTATTTT. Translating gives CASRTLTGEVTDTQYF.

CDR3 loop: CASSALAGALETQYF. The CDR3 nucleotides are TGTGCCAGCAGCGCTCTAGCGGGAGCTCTAGAGACCCAGTACTTC. This chain connects TRBV6-1 to TRBJ2-1; 10 bases fit TRBD2. The J call may be wrong; the DNA end is better matched by TRBJ2-5. This CDR3 contains 15 residues. Germline CDR1 MNHNS, CDR2 SASEGT.

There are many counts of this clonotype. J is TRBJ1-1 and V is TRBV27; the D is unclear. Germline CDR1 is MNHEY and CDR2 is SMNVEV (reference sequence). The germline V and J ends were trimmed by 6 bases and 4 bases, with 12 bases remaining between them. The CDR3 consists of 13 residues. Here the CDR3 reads CASSSSGFTEAFF. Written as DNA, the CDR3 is TGTGCCAGCAGCTCCTCCGGGTTCACTGAAGCTTTCTTT.

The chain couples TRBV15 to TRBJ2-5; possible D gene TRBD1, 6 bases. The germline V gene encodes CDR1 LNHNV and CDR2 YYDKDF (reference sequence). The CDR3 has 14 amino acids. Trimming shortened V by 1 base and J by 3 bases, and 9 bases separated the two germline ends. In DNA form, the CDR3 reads TGTGCCACCAGCAGAGGGACAGCAAAAGAGACCCAGTACTTC. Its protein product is CATSRGTAKETQYF.

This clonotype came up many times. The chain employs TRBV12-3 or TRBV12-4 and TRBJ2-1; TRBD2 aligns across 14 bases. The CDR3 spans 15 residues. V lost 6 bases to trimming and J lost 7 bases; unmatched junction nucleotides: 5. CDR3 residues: CASRAGLAGGNEQFF. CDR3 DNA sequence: TGTGCCAGCAGGGCTGGACTAGCGGGAGGAAATGAGCAGTTCTTC.

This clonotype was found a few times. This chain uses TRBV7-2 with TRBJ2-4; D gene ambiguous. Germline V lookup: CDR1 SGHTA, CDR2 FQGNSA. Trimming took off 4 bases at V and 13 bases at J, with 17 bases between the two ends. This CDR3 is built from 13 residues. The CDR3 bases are TGTGCCAGCAGCTCGTATGTCGAGAATGAGCAGTACTTC. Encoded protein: CASSSYVENEQYF.

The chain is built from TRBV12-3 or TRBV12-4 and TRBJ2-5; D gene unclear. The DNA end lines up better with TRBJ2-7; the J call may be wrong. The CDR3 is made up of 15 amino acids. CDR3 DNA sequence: TGTGCCAGCAGTTCTAATCCCCCAAGAAGATACGAGCAGTACTTC. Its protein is CASSSNPPRRYEQYF.

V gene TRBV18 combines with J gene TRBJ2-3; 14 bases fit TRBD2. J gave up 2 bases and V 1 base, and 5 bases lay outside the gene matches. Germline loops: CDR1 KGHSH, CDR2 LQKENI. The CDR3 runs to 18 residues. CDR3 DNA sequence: TGTGCCAGCTCACCACTCGGACTAGCGGGAGGAGACACAGATACGCAGTATTTT. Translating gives CASSPLGLAGGDTDTQYF.